This T cell receptor (beta chain) was documented in a study of cytomegalovirus exposure and HLA in healthy donors. Regarding the study as a whole: TCR beta V- and J-gene trimming, according to a later analysis, was linked to a missense DCLRE1C variant.

V was shortened by 0 bases and J by 3 bases, with 12 bases between the two germline ends. Germline CDR1 and CDR2: LNHNV and YYDKDF (reference sequence). The CDR3 consists of 15 residues. Comment on this clone: Its antigen is not known.

This PCR relied on a set of 60 Vbeta primers and 13 Jbeta primers. Measured with immunoSEQ multiplex PCR; TCRdb has only the in-frame clones, and not every one. The sample contains about 180,000 clones, around 77% of which appear only once. This clonotype was obtained from a man between 60 and 75 years old in good health and CMV-seronegative. This sequence joins TRBV15 and TRBJ2-7; weak D call: TRBD2 (5 bases). The sample taken for sequencing was PBMCs. The CDR3 protein is CATSRDTGNLYEQYF. The CDR3 DNA reads as TGTGCCACCAGCAGAGATACGGGGAATCTCTACGAGCAGTACTTC.